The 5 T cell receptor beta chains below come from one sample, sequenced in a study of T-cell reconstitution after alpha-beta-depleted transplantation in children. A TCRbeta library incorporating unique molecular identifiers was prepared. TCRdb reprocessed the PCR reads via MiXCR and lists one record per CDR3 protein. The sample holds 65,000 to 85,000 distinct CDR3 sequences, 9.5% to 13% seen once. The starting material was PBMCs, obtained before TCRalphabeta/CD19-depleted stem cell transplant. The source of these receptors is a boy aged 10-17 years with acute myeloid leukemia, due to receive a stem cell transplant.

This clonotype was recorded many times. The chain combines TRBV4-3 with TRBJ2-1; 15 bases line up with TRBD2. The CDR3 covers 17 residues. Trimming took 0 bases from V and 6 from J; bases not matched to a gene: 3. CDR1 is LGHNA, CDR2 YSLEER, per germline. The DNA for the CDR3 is TGCGCCAGCAGCCAAGAGGGACTAGCGGGAGGACTCAATGAGCAGTTCTTC. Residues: CASSQEGLAGGLNEQFF.

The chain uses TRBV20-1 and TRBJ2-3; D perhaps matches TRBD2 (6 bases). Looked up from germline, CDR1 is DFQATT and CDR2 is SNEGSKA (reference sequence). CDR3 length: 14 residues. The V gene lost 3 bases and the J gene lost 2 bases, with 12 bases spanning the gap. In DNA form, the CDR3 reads TGCAGTGCTAGCCAACTAGCCCACACAGATACGCAGTATTTT. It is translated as CSASQLAHTDTQYF.

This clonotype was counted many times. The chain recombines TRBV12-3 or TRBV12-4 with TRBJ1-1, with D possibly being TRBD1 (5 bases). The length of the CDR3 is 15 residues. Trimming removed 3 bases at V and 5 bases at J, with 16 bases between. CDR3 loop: CASSFRVSKGTEAFF. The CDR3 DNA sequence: TGTGCCAGCAGTTTTCGTGTCTCCAAGGGGACTGAAGCTTTCTTT.

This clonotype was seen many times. The CDR3 region is CASSDQRRDRLPTDTQYF. Written as DNA, the CDR3 is TGTGCCAGCAGTGATCAGCGCCGGGACAGATTACCCACAGATACGCAGTATTTT. The chain links TRBV25-1 to TRBJ2-3; 7 positions match TRBD1. V lost 3 bases to trimming and J lost 2 bases; unmatched junction nucleotides: 14. Germline CDR1 reads MGHDK; CDR2 reads SYGVNS. The CDR3 extends over 18 amino acids.

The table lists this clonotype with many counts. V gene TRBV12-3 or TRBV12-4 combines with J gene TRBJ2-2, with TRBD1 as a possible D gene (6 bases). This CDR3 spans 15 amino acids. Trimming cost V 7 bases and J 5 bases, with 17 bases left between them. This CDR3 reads CASKRDTGWTGELFF. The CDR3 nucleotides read TGTGCCAGCAAACGGGACACCGGTTGGACCGGGGAGCTGTTTTTT.